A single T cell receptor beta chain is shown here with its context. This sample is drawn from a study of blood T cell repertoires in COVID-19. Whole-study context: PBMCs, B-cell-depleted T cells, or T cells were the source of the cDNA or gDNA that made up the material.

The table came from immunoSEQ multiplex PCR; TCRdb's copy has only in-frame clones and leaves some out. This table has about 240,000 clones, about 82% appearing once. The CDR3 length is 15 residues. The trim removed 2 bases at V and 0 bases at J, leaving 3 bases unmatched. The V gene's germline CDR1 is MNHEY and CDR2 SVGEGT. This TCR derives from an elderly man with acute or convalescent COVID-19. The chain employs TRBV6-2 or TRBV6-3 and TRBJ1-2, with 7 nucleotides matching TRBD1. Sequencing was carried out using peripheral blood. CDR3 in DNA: TGTGCCAGCAGTTACCCGGGACAGTCTAACTATGGCTACACCTTC. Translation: CASSYPGQSNYGYTF.